The text below deals with one T cell receptor beta chain. Its antigen is as yet unknown. V shed 1 base and J shed 4 bases, with 5 bases lying between them. Germline V gives CDR1 SNHLY, CDR2 FYNNEI. The CDR3 is 12 amino acids. These data are taken from a study of cytomegalovirus exposure and HLA in healthy donors. Overall study findings and caveats: The authors enumerated under 200 TCR beta chains as linked to cytomegalovirus. Reportedly, diagnosis of cytomegalovirus status by the classifier showed high specificity and sensitivity.

Assay used: immunoSEQ multiplex PCR; TCRdb lists only in-frame clones, some missing. Of about 98,000 clones in the sample, around 85% were seen once. Sequencing used PBMCs. The sequence came from a woman aged 25 to 39 in good health and CMV-seronegative. V usage is TRBV2 and J usage is TRBJ2-7; D uncertain. The CDR3 DNA is TGTGCCAGCAGTGAAGGAGAGTACGAGCAGTACTTC. Translated, it gives CASSEGEYEQYF.